Reported below is one T cell receptor beta chain. This entry belongs to a study of T-cell reconstitution after alpha-beta-depleted transplantation in children. The CDR3 runs 12 residues. Trimming removed 5 bases from V and 0 bases from J, with 4 bases in between. Preparation of the TCRbeta library was carried out with unique molecular identifiers. TCRdb reanalysed the PCR reads using MiXCR and keeps one entry per CDR3 protein. The sample holds 350,000 to 400,000 distinct CDR3 sequences, roughly 13% seen once. The clonotype originates from a human donor who donated a stem cell graft to a child with Fanconi anemia. The chain joins TRBV12-3 or TRBV12-4 to TRBJ1-1; D remains ambiguous. The material sequenced was PBMCs, taken from the stem cell graft. The CDR3 sequence is CASSHMNTEAFF. In nucleotides, the CDR3 is TGTGCCAGCAGTCACATGAACACTGAAGCTTTCTTT.